Listed here is a single T cell receptor (beta chain). In the study's own analysis: By means of reference gene primer amplification, nucleated cell counts were estimated. Measured with immunoSEQ multiplex PCR; TCRdb has only the in-frame clones, and not every one. V and J calls and clone size are copied from that table; D and trimming were computed from the DNA. Of a few hundred thousand clones in the sample, around 83% were seen once. The data belong to a study of blood T cell repertoires in COVID-19. Across the study: Specimens from acute and convalescent COVID-19 originated in the United States, Italy and Spain. From T cells, B-cell-depleted T cells, or PBMCs came the material, which was cDNA or gDNA.

CDR1 and CDR2 from the germline V gene are SGDLS and YYNGEE. V dropped 5 bases and J dropped 1 base, with 12 bases sitting between them. This CDR3 has 14 residues. This sequence was found in a woman aged 50 to 60 with acute or convalescent COVID-19. The V and J genes are TRBV9 and TRBJ1-2; D remains ambiguous. The sequenced material came from peripheral blood. This CDR3 reads CASSATSSNYGYTF. CDR3 nucleotide sequence: TGTGCCAGCAGTGCCACCTCGAGTAACTATGGCTACACCTTC.